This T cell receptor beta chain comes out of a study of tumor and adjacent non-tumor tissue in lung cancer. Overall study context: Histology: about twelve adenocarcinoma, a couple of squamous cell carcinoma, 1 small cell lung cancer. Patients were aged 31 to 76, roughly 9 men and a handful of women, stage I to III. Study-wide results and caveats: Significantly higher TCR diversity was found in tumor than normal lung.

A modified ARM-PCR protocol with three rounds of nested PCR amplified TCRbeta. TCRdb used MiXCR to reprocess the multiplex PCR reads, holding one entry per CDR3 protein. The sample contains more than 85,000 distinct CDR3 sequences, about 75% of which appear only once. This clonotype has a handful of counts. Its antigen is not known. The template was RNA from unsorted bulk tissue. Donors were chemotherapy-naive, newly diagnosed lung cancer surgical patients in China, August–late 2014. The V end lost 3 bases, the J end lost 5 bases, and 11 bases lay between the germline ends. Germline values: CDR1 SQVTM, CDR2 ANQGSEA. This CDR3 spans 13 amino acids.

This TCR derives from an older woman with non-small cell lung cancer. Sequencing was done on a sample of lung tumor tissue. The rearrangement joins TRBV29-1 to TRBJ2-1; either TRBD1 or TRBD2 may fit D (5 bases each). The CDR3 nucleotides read TGCAGCGTTGATGCGGTGGGGGACAATGAGCAGTTCTTC. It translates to CSVDAVGDNEQFF.